The T cell receptor beta chain described here comes from a study of blood T cell repertoires in COVID-19 (dated by TCRdb to about 2020). Notes on the research overall: The collaborator samples originated in the United States, Italy and Spain and spanned the acute and convalescent phases of COVID-19. The material from the prospective study consisted of cDNA or gDNA derived from T cells, B-cell-depleted T cells, or PBMCs. Subjects who had been exposed to COVID-19, were actively infected with it, or had recovered from it provided the deeply sampled blood TCRbeta repertoires that made up the dataset. A freely available public database, intended as a resource for researchers studying the immune response to SARS-CoV-2, is where the repertoires were released. The samples were drawn from the first 160 participants of the ongoing ImmuneRACE study and from 950 to 1,500 subjects provided by 6 global collaborators. Sample metadata almost always included a de-identified subject ID, COVID-19 status, age in years and sex. Where HLA class I and class II types were available, the types were taken from metadata supplied by the sample provider, not from assay-based typing. Broad study findings and their caveats: Clinical and demographic metadata were provided uncurated, with the amount varying by source and participant.

TCRbeta CDR3 regions were amplified from genomic DNA using the immunoSEQ Assay, a bias-controlled multiplex PCR. The original pipeline was this. The number of nucleated cells in each sample was estimated by amplification of reference gene primers within the assay. To quantify the absolute abundance of each unique TCRbeta CDR3 rearrangement, sequence reads were collapsed and filtered. For each sample, productive Simpson clonality was calculated as the square root of Simpson's diversity index over productive rearrangements. TCRdb took this table from immuneACCESS and kept in-frame rearrangements with V and J called. Such tables lack part of the clones; where checked against another copy, unresolved V genes explain under half of the gap, and the rest is unexplained. V, J and clone size are taken as reported in that table, and D and trimming were inferred from the DNA itself. The sample table lists tens of thousands of clones, more than 70% of them with a count of one. Roughly 4.6% of the sample is held by the ten biggest clonotypes.

CDR1 is given as LNHNV and CDR2 as YYDKDF, both from the germline V gene (reference sequence). Unmatched junction bases come to 11, with V trimmed by 1 base and J by 0 bases. From the cysteine through the phenylalanine, the CDR3 covers 19 amino acids. CDR3 DNA only is kept here, 57 bases in frame from base 1. The collaborating institutions used their own protocols to collect whole blood in K2EDTA tubes. For TCRbeta analysis, collaborators shipped samples in one of three forms: frozen whole blood, isolated PBMCs, or DNA extracted from either of those sample types. Concerning this clone: Its antigen is currently not known. Base qualities are not at hand, and no much larger clone is one base apart.

Specimen: peripheral blood. Recombination connected TRBV15 to TRBJ2-1, with TRBD2 identical over 8 junction bases. This receptor was identified in a woman in her 70s with acute or convalescent COVID-19. The DNA reads TGTGCCACCAGCAGAGTAACCGCGGGAGGCAGGTCCTCCTACAATGAGCAGTTCTTC. The resulting protein is CATSRVTAGGRSSYNEQFF. Reference TRBV15 and TRBJ2-1 genes cover what lies past the CDR3, so the full variable domain is DAMVIQNPRYQVTQFGKPVTLSCSQTLNHNVMYWYQQKSSQAPKLLFHYYDKDFNNEADTPDNFQSRRPNTSFCFLDIRSPGLGDTAMYLCATSRVTAGGRSSYNEQFFGPGTRLTVL.